This T cell receptor (beta chain) derives from a study of breast tumors, draining lymph nodes, adjacent tissues (dated by TCRdb to the mid-2010s). Background for the entire study: The study compared TCR beta repertoires across tumor, adjacent nontumor tissue and axillary lymph nodes from breast cancer patients. The study aimed to assess the relationships and possible T-cell exchange between tumor, surrounding tissue and draining lymph node repertoires in human breast cancer.

Spanning cysteine to phenylalanine, the CDR3 consists of 13 amino acids. The only DNA kept is the CDR3, 39 bases in frame from the first base. A distance of 14 bases separates the germline ends of V and J, which lose 5 bases and 7 bases respectively. The germline V gene sets CDR1 to SGHAT and CDR2 to FQNNGV. Instrument on record: Illumina HiSeq 2000. Multiplex PCR amplification was used to build the TCR beta chain libraries. The amplified TCR beta chain products were analyzed by high-throughput sequencing. The public sequencing data were trimmed at Q25 with fastp and processed into clonotypes with MiXCR by TCRdb, which kept only in-frame beta chains. Duplicate CDR3 protein sequences are folded into a single record with the most common DNA and genes. The sample includes 150,000 to 200,000 distinct CDR3 sequences, with about 30% observed a single time. The ten largest account for less than 4% of the sample.

Broad study findings and their caveats: Rather than being directly demonstrated, the conclusion that tumor T cells originate in lymph nodes was presented as consistent with a hypothesis. T-cell repertoire diversity in tumors was found to be lower than in lymph nodes but higher than in nontumor tissue, and preferential V and J gene usage was observed. In luminal-like breast cancer, tumor and nontumor tissue repertoires resembled each other significantly more than in basal-like breast cancer. A scenario in which most tumor T cells derive from the lymph node and then expand within tumor tissue was judged to be consistent with the data.

The lymph node samples were taken from the axillary draining lymph nodes of breast cancer patients. About this clonotype itself: Its specific antigen is unknown. No base quality information exists; no much larger clone differs at one position.

The rearrangement joined TRBV11-2 to TRBJ2-5; TRBD2 could be the D gene, as 6 bases match. The sequence came from a female donor with breast cancer. Some clones in this sample may be carry-over from other donors' samples. Sequencing was carried out using axillary lymph node tissue. The CDR3 loop reads CASSERGEATQYF. Read as DNA, the sequence is TGTGCCAGCAGCGAGCGTGGGGAGGCGACCCAGTACTTC.